Here is one TCR beta chain with its context. The CDR3 is made up of 16 amino acids. CDR1 and CDR2 (germline): WNHNN, SYGVQD (reference sequence). V was pared by 5 bases and J by 4 bases, with 6 bases of the junction left unmatched. The sample is drawn from a study of blood T cell repertoires in COVID-19. Sequenced by immunoSEQ multiplex PCR; TCRdb stores in-frame clones only, minus some. The sample gives tens of thousands of clones, approximately 90% of which show up once; 4% to 6% is in the top ten. What was sequenced was peripheral blood. This sequence was found in a human donor in a cohort sampled during active COVID-19. The chain is built from TRBV10-1 and TRBJ2-6; 9 positions match TRBD1. CDR3 DNA: TGCGCCAGCAGTCCGGGACAGGGATCCGGGGCCAACGTCCTGACTTTC. Translation gives CASSPGQGSGANVLTF.